The rows below give T cell receptor beta chains drawn from one sample of a study of tumor and adjacent non-tumor tissue in lung cancer. TCRdb reanalysed the multiplex PCR reads using MiXCR and keeps one entry per CDR3 protein. The repertoire holds about 80,000 distinct CDR3 sequences, with approximately 78% as singletons. Sequencing input: distant non-tumor lung tissue. These receptors were obtained from a man in his sixties with non-small cell lung cancer. The CDR3 runs from the conserved cysteine through the conserved F or W. D genes are given only for firm matches. Clone size appears in some rows only: once, few, many, or a class for an expanded clone.

size	V	D	length	J	DNA	CDR3
-	TRBV20-1	TRBD2	15	TRBJ2-1	TGCAATGCTGATTCAGCGGGGGGGCCATGGAATGAGCAGTTCTTC	CNADSAGGPWNEQFF
-	TRBV20-1	-	16	TRBJ2-2	TGCAGTGTTAGGGGGACTGGCGGGGGAGACACCGGGGAGTTGTTTTTT	CSVRGTGGGDTGELFF
many	TRBV4-3	-	16	TRBJ2-2	TGCGCCAGCAGCCAGGACCCGCCAGGGGACACCGGGGAGCTGTTTTTT	CASSQDPPGDTGELFF
once	TRBV7-8	TRBD1	18	TRBJ1-6	TGTGCCAGCAACTTATCGACAGGGGGTGGTTTCGATAATTCACCCCTCCACTTT	CASNLSTGGGFDNSPLHF
medium-sized	TRBV11-3	TRBD2	17	TRBJ2-5	TGTGCCAGCAGCTTAGGGTCCAGCGGGGGGTCCCAAGAGACCCAGTACTTC	CASSLGSSGGSQETQYF
-	TRBV5-5	TRBD1	15	TRBJ2-7	TGTGCCAGCAGCCCTCGGACAGGGAGCTCCTACGAGCAGTACTTC	CASSPRTGSSYEQYF
few	TRBV20-1	-	13	TRBJ2-3	TGTAGTGCTTCGGGGGCAAACACAGATACGCGGTATTTT	CSASGANTDTRYF
-	TRBV11-3	-	13	TRBJ1-1	TGTGCCAGCACCGAACGGGGAGGCACTGAAGCTTTCTTC	CASTERGGTEAFF
-	TRBV11-2	-	12	TRBJ1-1	TGTGCCAACAGTGAGCTGGGAACTGAAGCTTTCTTT	CANSELGTEAFF
many	TRBV20-1	TRBD1	14	TRBJ2-3	TGCAGTGCTAGAGGAACAGGGGGCTCGAATACGCAGTATTTT	CSARGTGGSNTQYF
-	TRBV6-5	-	15	TRBJ1-5	TGTGCCAGCAGTTACAGTGCACAGGATAGTCAACCCCAGCATTTT	CASSYSAQDSQPQHF
-	TRBV6-5	TRBD2	15	TRBJ2-7	TGTGCCGGCAGTTACACTAGCGGGAACTCCTACGAGCAGTACTTC	CAGSYTSGNSYEQYF
-	TRBV6-5	-	15	TRBJ1-6	TGTACCAGCGGCTGGAGACGGCGTGATAATTCAGCCCTCCACTTT	CTSGWRRRDNSALHF
-	TRBV11-2	-	14	TRBJ1-1	TGTTCCAGCAGCTTAGGAGGGGCTCTAACTGAGGCTTTCTTT	CSSSLGGALTEAFF
-	TRBV20-1	-	14	TRBJ2-7	TGCAGTGCTAAGATGACAAGAGACCCCTACGAGCACTACTTC	CSAKMTRDPYEHYF
once	TRBV29-1	TRBD1	15	TRBJ2-7	TGTAGCGTTGACCGGGACAGAGTTTTAACCTACAAGCAGTACTTC	CSVDRDRVLTYKQYF
-	TRBV12-3/TRBV12-4	-	15	TRBJ2-5	TGTGTCAGCAGTGTCTCTGGAGGGGCCTCTAGGACCCAGTACTTC	CVSSVSGGASRTQYF
-	TRBV20-1	-	15	TRBJ2-3	TGCAGTGCTGAGCCGCAGGACTCAAGCACAGATACGGAGTATTTC	CSAEPQDSSTDTEYF
-	TRBV4-3	-	16	TRBJ2-6	TGCGCCAGCAACCAAGAGGCTGTGGCTGGGGCCAACATCCTGACTTTC	CASNQEAVAGANILTF
-	TRBV6-6	-	14	TRBJ2-7	TGTGTTAGCAGCCCTAACGAGAGAAACTACGAGCAGTACTTC	CVSSPNERNYEQYF
-	TRBV11-3	-	13	TRBJ1-6	TGTGCCAGCAGCGCCCGTGGCAGATCACCCCTCCACTTT	CASSARGRSPLHF
-	TRBV20-1	TRBD2	19	TRBJ2-7	TGCAGTGCAAGAGAAGACCGGACTAGTGGGAGGGTTGCCGAGAGAGAGGAGTACTTC	CSAREDRTSGRVAEREEYF
-	TRBV20-1	-	17	TRBJ2-5	TGCAGTGCATTCGTCCAGTACAGGGTTTCTTTCGGAGAGACCCAGTACTTC	CSAFVQYRVSFGETQYF
few	TRBV6-6	TRBD1	14	TRBJ1-6	TGTGCTAGCAGTCGTGGGACAGTCGGTTCATCCCTCCACTTT	CASSRGTVGSSLHF
-	TRBV12-3/TRBV12-4	TRBD2	12	TRBJ2-3	TGCGCCACAAGGATTAGCGGGGATACGCAGTATTTT	CATRISGDTQYF
-	TRBV11-3	TRBD2	18	TRBJ2-2	TGTGCCAGCAGCTCCCGGGAAGCGGGAGTATACAGAGCCGGGGAGCCGTTTTTC	CASSSREAGVYRAGEPFF
-	TRBV6-6	-	12	TRBJ2-7	TGTGCCAGCAGCCCACAGTGGGTCAAGCATTACTTC	CASSPQWVKHYF
-	TRBV11-1	-	15	TRBJ1-4	TGTGCCAGCAGTGGTGGTTCCTCCTGTGGTGAAAAACTGTTTTTT	CASSGGSSCGEKLFF
-	TRBV13	-	12	TRBJ2-2	TGTGCCAGTAGCCAGCTGGCCGGGGAGCTGTTTTTT	CASSQLAGELFF
-	TRBV29-1	TRBD1	15	TRBJ2-7	TGCAGCGTTCAAACCCGGACAGGGGGTGAAGACGAGCAGTACTTC	CSVQTRTGGEDEQYF
-	TRBV29-1	-	13	TRBJ1-4	TGCGGCGTTGGGGCCGGCAAGAATGAAAAACCGTTTTTT	CGVGAGKNEKPFF
-	TRBV4-3	-	16	TRBJ2-7	TGCGCCAGCAGCACACGGACGAACCCTGGGGCCTACGATCAGTACTTC	CASSTRTNPGAYDQYF
many	TRBV6-5	-	15	TRBJ2-1	TGTGCCAGCAGTTACGACCGGAGCTCCTACAATGAGCAGTTCTTC	CASSYDRSSYNEQFF
-	TRBV6-6	-	13	TRBJ1-1	TGTGCCATCAGTTACATCCTAGAGACCGAAGCTTTCTTT	CAISYILETEAFF
once	TRBV29-1	TRBD1	15	TRBJ2-4	TGTAGCGTTGAAGTAGTAGGGACAGCCAAAAACATTAAGTACTTC	CSVEVVGTAKNIKYF
many	TRBV4-2	-	14	TRBJ1-1	TGTGCCAGCAGCCAAGACCTGGAGTACACTGAAGCTTTCTTT	CASSQDLEYTEAFF
-	TRBV4-3	-	13	TRBJ2-5	TGCGCAAGCAGCCAAGATCACGGAGAGACCCAGTACTTC	CASSQDHGETQYF
once	TRBV5-1	-	15	TRBJ1-5	TGCGCCAGCCGCTTGGAAGGGGCGAACAATCAGCCCCAGCATTTT	CASRLEGANNQPQHF
-	TRBV6-1	TRBD2	15	TRBJ2-1	TGTGACAGCAGTGATGCTGCGGGAGGTCACAATGTGCAGTTCTTC	CDSSDAAGGHNVQFF
-	TRBV11-1	-	16	TRBJ2-7	TGTGACAGCAGCTTAGCGATTCGTGACGACTCCTACGAGCAGTACTTC	CDSSLAIRDDSYEQYF
-	TRBV12-3/TRBV12-4	-	13	TRBJ1-5	TGTGCCAGCAGTTTGGCAGGTGGCCAGCCCCAGCATTTT	CASSLAGGQPQHF
-	TRBV11-2	TRBD1	15	TRBJ1-6	TGTACTAGCAGCTTAGAAACAGGGGGCTTCTCACCCCTCCACTTT	CTSSLETGGFSPLHF
-	TRBV20-1	TRBD1	13	TRBJ2-7	TGCAGTACCGATAGGACAGGTATAATGGAGCAGTACTTC	CSTDRTGIMEQYF
-	TRBV14	-	15	TRBJ1-1	TGTGCCAGCAGCCAAGTACAGGGCTTTGGGACTGAAGCTTTCTTT	CASSQVQGFGTEAFF
-	TRBV11-1	-	13	TRBJ2-5	TGTGCCAGCAGCCTAGCGACCGGGGGGACCCAGTACTTC	CASSLATGGTQYF
-	TRBV12-3/TRBV12-4	TRBD2	15	TRBJ2-1	TGTGCCAGAAGTTGGACTAGCGGGAGAAACGATGAGCAGTTCTTC	CARSWTSGRNDEQFF
-	TRBV6-5	TRBD2	14	TRBJ2-5	TGTGCAAGCAGTGATATCAGGACCGCGGGGGCCCAGTACTTC	CASSDIRTAGAQYF
-	TRBV4-1	-	15	TRBJ2-7	TGCGCCAGCAGCCAAGACGAAGCTCACGGCAACAAGCAATGCTTC	CASSQDEAHGNKQCF
-	TRBV11-1	TRBD2	16	TRBJ2-4	TGTGCCAACAGCCAGACTATCGGGAGGGCCAAAAACATTCAGTACTTC	CANSQTIGRAKNIQYF
once	TRBV18	-	13	TRBJ2-1	TGTGCCAGGTCACCGACCCAGGACGGTGAGCAGTTCTTC	CARSPTQDGEQFF
few	TRBV29-1	-	13	TRBJ2-1	TGCAGCATTTGGGGCGGCCGGTACAATGAGCAATTCTTC	CSIWGGRYNEQFF
-	TRBV11-3	-	14	TRBJ2-3	TGTGCCAGCTGCCACGTAGGGAGCACAGATACGCAGTATTTT	CASCHVGSTDTQYF
-	TRBV13	-	16	TRBJ2-7	TGTGCCAGCAGGTGTTACGGAGGGATGAACCCCTACGAGCAGTACTTC	CASRCYGGMNPYEQYF
-	TRBV7-9	TRBD2	16	TRBJ2-3	TGTGCCAGCAGCACCCCCTTTAGCGGGAGAACAGATACGCAGTATTTT	CASSTPFSGRTDTQYF
-	TRBV11-2	-	13	TRBJ1-2	TGTGCCAGCAGGGGGCAGTTGGACTATGGCTACATCTTC	CASRGQLDYGYIF
-	TRBV6-2/TRBV6-3	TRBD2	17	TRBJ2-1	TGTGCCGGCAGTTACTCGGAGACTAGCGGCTCCTACAATGAACAGTTCTTC	CAGSYSETSGSYNEQFF
-	TRBV20-1	-	19	TRBJ1-5	TGCAGTGCAAACTATGGGATGACAGGCCTACTGACTACAAATAAGCCCCAGCATTTT	CSANYGMTGLLTTNKPQHF